Here is one TCR beta chain with its context. Its antigen is still unknown. The sample originates from a study of cytomegalovirus exposure and HLA in healthy donors. The PCR made use of 60 Vbeta and 13 Jbeta primers. Profiling relied on immunoSEQ multiplex PCR, and the TCRdb table lists in-frame clones only, not all of them. Here the sample spans about 170,000 clones, around 73% being singletons. Germline V CDR1 and CDR2: SGDLS, YYNGEE. This CDR3 contains 13 residues. The V end lost 4 bases, the J end lost 4 bases, and 9 bases lay between the germline ends. Findings of the study overall: The authors enumerated roughly 160 TCR beta chains as linked to cytomegalovirus.

This clonotype originated in a woman aged 18-29 years in good health and CMV-seropositive. The sample consisted of PBMCs. This sequence joins TRBV9 and TRBJ1-3; D gene unclear. The CDR3 sequence: CASSPTEGNTIYF. CDR3 DNA sequence: TGTGCCAGCAGCCCGACTGAAGGAAACACCATATATTTT. The full variable domain, its missing parts supplied by reference TRBV9 and TRBJ1-3, is DSGVTQTPKHLITATGQRVTLRCSPRSGDLSVYWYQQSLDQGLQFLIQYYNGEERAKGNILERFSAQQFPDLHSELNLSSLELGDSALYFCASSPTEGNTIYFGEGSWLTVV.